These 23 T cell receptor beta chains came from one sample sequenced in a study of blood T cells in healthy people across ages. The authors ran a second PCR of 7 to 11 cycles using a sample-barcoded 5' primer and a J-beta primer mix. Each CDR3 protein gets one entry after TCRdb re-called the 5' RACE reads with MiXCR. Among about 780,000 distinct CDR3 sequences listed, 35% to 60% were seen once. The source material was blood. Source of these receptors: an elderly man in good health.

This chain joins TRBV20-1 and TRBJ2-7; possible D gene TRBD1, 5 bases. In germline, CDR1 is DFQATT, CDR2 SNEGSKA (reference sequence). V was cut by 0 bases and J by 1 base, with 10 bases left in between. The CDR3 is 14 residues long. The CDR3 DNA follows: TGCAGTGCTAGAGACAGTGGGGCTTCCTACGAGCAGTACTTC. Translated: CSARDSGASYEQYF.

The J gene is TRBJ2-1, the V gene TRBV29-1, with TRBD2 identical over 13 bases. CDR3 length: 20 residues. Germline V gene sequence: CDR1 SQVTM, CDR2 ANQGSEA. V lost 8 bases, J lost 6 bases, and 25 bases stayed unmatched. DNA of the CDR3: TGCAGCACCCGGTTGGACAGGGGGCTTTTCGGGACTAGCGGGACCAATGAGCAGTTCTTC. Protein product: CSTRLDRGLFGTSGTNEQFF.

The genes are TRBV24-1 and TRBJ2-2; 11 nucleotides agree with TRBD2. The V segment lost 6 bases and the J segment 5 bases; nucleotides outside the gene matches: 4. Germline V gives CDR1 KGHDR, CDR2 SFDVKD. The CDR3 has 15 residues. The CDR3 is CATSRTSGLTGELFF. DNA for the CDR3: TGTGCCACCAGTCGGACTAGCGGGTTGACCGGGGAGCTGTTTTTT.

V is TRBV28 and J is TRBJ1-2, with a tentative D call TRBD1 (5 bases). CDR3 length equals 15 residues. The germline CDR1 and CDR2 sequences are MDHEN and SYDVKM. V was trimmed by 4 bases and J by 4 bases, leaving 16 bases between them. The CDR3 loop reads CASSYGASGVYGYTF. As DNA, the CDR3 is TGTGCCAGCAGTTATGGGGCTAGCGGTGTCTATGGCTACACCTTC.

J is TRBJ2-7 and V is TRBV21-1; the table's D call, TRBD2, was not checked against the DNA. TRBV21-1 is assigned pseudogene status. This CDR3 has 17 residues. The CDR3 loop is CASSKVTQLAGAYEQYF. CDR3 sequence (DNA): TGTGCCAGCAGCAAAGTAACTCAGCTAGCGGGAGCCTACGAGCAGTACTTC.

This rearrangement joins TRBV7-9 to TRBJ1-2, with D maybe TRBD1 (5 bases). This CDR3 spans 14 amino acids. The germline gives CDR1 SEHNR, CDR2 FQNEAQ (reference sequence). Trimming stripped 6 bases from V and 6 bases from J, with 17 bases between. CDR3 DNA: TGTGCCAGCAGGAACCCCAACAGGAGAGATGGCTACACCTTC. The encoded protein is CASRNPNRRDGYTF.

The chain joins TRBV9 to TRBJ2-7, with D perhaps TRBD1 (6 bases). CDR1 SGDLS and CDR2 YYNGEE come from the germline V gene. This CDR3 is built from 15 residues. The ends were cut back, 4 bases at V and 5 bases at J, with 19 bases in the middle. CDR3 DNA sequence: TGTGCCAGCAGCCAACAGGGAAGCTTTGAGGACGAGCAGTACTTC. Its translation: CASSQQGSFEDEQYF.

This clonotype was picked up one time. The rearrangement uses TRBV4-3 and TRBJ2-7; 7 bases agree with TRBD2. CDR3 length: 15 amino acids. Germline CDR1 and CDR2: LGHNA and YSLEER. The V and J ends lost 1 base and 7 bases, in that order; junction bases with no gene match: 10. The CDR3 DNA reads TGCGCCAGCAGCCAAGCACTAGCGAACACGGGAGAGCAGTACTTC. Translating it yields CASSQALANTGEQYF.

The chain uses TRBV10-1 and TRBJ2-7; the D gene is possibly TRBD1 (5 bases). The CDR3 loop spans 14 amino acids. Trimming cost V 9 bases and J 3 bases, with 18 bases left between them. Germline V gene data show CDR1 as WNHNN and CDR2 as SYGVQD (reference sequence). DNA of the CDR3: TGCGCCAGGTCATCAGAGACAGTCAGCTACGAGCAGTACTTC. Amino acids: CARSSETVSYEQYF.

J is TRBJ2-5 and V is TRBV5-1; the match to TRBD1 covers 11 bases. CDR3 size: 14 residues. Unmatched junction bases numbered 1, after V lost 3 bases and J lost 3 bases. CDR1 is SGHRS and CDR2 is YFSETQ in the germline V gene. DNA for the CDR3: TGCGCCAGCAGCTCGGGACAGGGGGAAGAGACCCAGTACTTC. Encoded protein: CASSSGQGEETQYF.

The J gene is TRBJ2-3, the V gene TRBV27; 8 bases line up with TRBD1. Germline lookup yields CDR1 MNHEY and CDR2 SMNVEV (reference sequence). V dropped 5 bases and J dropped 6; count of bases not matched to a gene: 7. The CDR3 has 14 residues. The CDR3 region has the DNA TGTGCCAGCAGTCCAAGGACAGGGTTTGATACGCAGTATTTT. Amino acid sequence: CASSPRTGFDTQYF.

This clonotype was detected only a few times. The DNA for the CDR3 is TGTGCCAGCAGCCCTCGGGGAGGACAGGGTAACGAGCAGTACTTC. It is translated as CASSPRGGQGNEQYF. The rearrangement links TRBV9 to TRBJ2-4; 8 bases match TRBD1. The DNA end is a closer match to TRBJ2-7, so the J assignment may be wrong. The germline V gene encodes CDR1 SGDLS and CDR2 YYNGEE. CDR3 length: 15 amino acids.

This rearrangement joins TRBV5-1 to TRBJ1-1, with D possibly matching TRBD1 (5 bases). CDR1 SGHRS and CDR2 YFSETQ come from the germline V gene. V lost 0 bases, J lost 6 bases, and 9 bases lay in between. The CDR3 contains 13 residues. CDR3 sequence reads: CASSLGGRAEAFF. CDR3 DNA: TGCGCCAGCAGCTTGGGGGGGAGAGCTGAAGCTTTCTTT.

This clonotype was seen at least ten times. V gene TRBV9 combines with J gene TRBJ2-5, with D hard to call. Trimming removed 0 bases from V and 4 bases from J, with 19 bases in between. The germline gives CDR1 SGDLS, CDR2 YYNGEE. The CDR3 is 17 amino acids. The chain's CDR3 is CASSVAPLTGRAETQYF. The CDR3 nucleotides are TGTGCCAGCAGCGTAGCCCCTTTGACCGGAAGAGCAGAGACCCAGTACTTC.

The genes are TRBV25-1 and TRBJ2-1, with 12 bases identical to TRBD2. Germline-derived CDR1 and CDR2 are MGHDK and SYGVNS. The CDR3 is 17 amino acids. Germline trimming cut 4 bases from V and 8 bases from J; bases unmatched to any gene: 12. In DNA form, the CDR3 reads TGTGCCAGCAGTGCCTCTACGGGACTAGCGGGCACGCATGAGCAGTTCTTC. Protein sequence: CASSASTGLAGTHEQFF. Full variable domain (missing parts from reference TRBV25-1 and TRBJ2-1): EADIYQTPRYLVIGTGKKITLECSQTMGHDKMYWYQQDPGMELHLIHYSYGVNSTEKGDLSSESTVSRIRTEHFPLTLESARPSHTSQYLCASSASTGLAGTHEQFFGPGTRLTVL.

This clonotype appeared a few times. CDR3: CASTMDRNNSPLHF. DNA of the CDR3: TGTGCCAGCACCATGGACAGAAACAATTCACCCCTCCACTTT. The chain joins TRBV6-6 to TRBJ1-6; tentative D call: TRBD1 (6 bases). This CDR3 contains 14 residues. V lost 7 bases to trimming and J lost 7 bases, with 14 bases between them. Germline V lookup: CDR1 MNHNY, CDR2 SVGAGI (reference sequence).

This clonotype has more than one count but fewer than ten. V and J are TRBV24-1 and TRBJ2-1; 9 positions match TRBD2. V was pared by 6 bases and J by 4 bases, with 15 bases of the junction left unmatched. Germline-derived CDR1 and CDR2 are KGHDR and SFDVKD. The CDR3 spans 18 residues. The CDR3 spells CATSTAGGPVSSYNEQFF. The CDR3 DNA sequence: TGTGCCACCAGTACGGCGGGAGGGCCGGTCAGTAGTTACAATGAGCAGTTCTTC.

The rearrangement uses TRBV6-2 or TRBV6-3 and TRBJ2-7; 7 bases agree with TRBD2. V dropped 4 bases and J dropped 0; count of bases not matched to a gene: 9. CDR3 length: 16 amino acids. The germline gives CDR1 MNHEY, CDR2 SVGEGT. The CDR3, as DNA: TGTGCCAGCAGTTCCCGGGGCGGGAGACACTCCTACGAGCAGTACTTC. It specifies CASSSRGGRHSYEQYF.

The CDR3 loop reads CASSPLGGNEQFF. Here the CDR3 DNA reads TGTGCCAGCAGCCCCCTAGGGGGGAATGAGCAGTTCTTC. V gene TRBV4-2 combines with J gene TRBJ2-1, with D perhaps given as TRBD1 or TRBD2 (6 bases each). This CDR3 comprises 13 residues. Germline CDR1 and CDR2: LGHNA and YNFKEQ. V lost 4 bases to trimming and J lost 7 bases, with 11 bases between them.

V usage is TRBV25-1 and J usage is TRBJ2-6; unclear D gene. Germline V gene lookup returns CDR1 MGHDK and CDR2 SYGVNS. This CDR3 has 13 amino acids. Trimming took 6 bases from V and 4 from J, leaving 7 bases between them. The CDR3 DNA reads TGTGCCAGCAGCGCTCGGGGGGCCAACGTCCTGACTTTC. It translates to CASSARGANVLTF.

This chain joins TRBV4-1 and TRBJ1-1, with D possibly matching TRBD1 (5 bases). The CDR3 consists of 16 residues. V gave up 1 base and J gave up 0 bases, with 12 bases separating them. From germline, CDR1 is MGHRA and CDR2 YSYEKL. CDR3 sequence (DNA): TGCGCCAGCAGCCAAGCTCGGCGGGGGGTGAACACTGAAGCTTTCTTT. This codes for CASSQARRGVNTEAFF.

A note on this clonotype: One junction end disagrees with the germline gene, perhaps due to a read error. V usage is TRBV29-1 and J usage is TRBJ2-1, with D perhaps matching TRBD2 (7 bases). Germline V gene data show CDR1 as SQVTM and CDR2 as ANQGSEA. This CDR3 has 14 residues. The DNA of the CDR3 is TGCGGCGTTGTCCGGGCGAGGGGGGGCAATGAGCAGTTCTTC. Protein sequence: CGVVRARGGNEQFF.

This clonotype occurred many times. V and J are TRBV29-1 and TRBJ2-1; 11 bases line up with TRBD2. Germline CDR1 SQVTM, CDR2 ANQGSEA. The CDR3 is 14 residues long. Trimming took 7 bases from V and 7 from J; bases not matched to a gene: 9. CDR3 residues: CSAGTSGDGNEQFF. CDR3 DNA: TGCAGCGCTGGGACTAGCGGAGATGGAAATGAGCAGTTCTTC.